A selection of T cell receptor beta chains follows, all from one sample in a study of T-cell memory formation after mild COVID-19. TCRdb independently ran MiXCR on the 5' RACE reads; one entry per CDR3 protein. The sample shows roughly 350,000 distinct CDR3 sequences, 20% to 25% of them seen only once. Sequenced input: PBMCs or a T cell subset sorted from them (not recorded which). The receptors derive from an adult woman who had mild COVID-19 (a few samples of this study predate the infection). Cell type and time point are not known. Each CDR3 is given with its conserved first and last residue. A D gene is named only where the DNA matches it firmly. Clone size is shown for a subset of rows, as once, few, many or a class of expanded clone.

clone_size	d_call	v_call	j_call	cdr3_aa	cdr3_nt
-	-	TRBV4-3	TRBJ2-1	CASSPPGSDEQFF	TGCGCCAGCAGCCCCCCGGGCAGCGATGAGCAGTTCTTC
-	TRBD1	TRBV5-6	TRBJ1-1	CASRSTGDVNTEAFF	TGTGCCAGCAGATCGACAGGGGATGTGAACACTGAAGCTTTCTTT
-	-	TRBV5-1	TRBJ2-2	CASSFMTGGNTGELFF	TGCGCCAGCAGCTTCATGACCGGGGGTAACACCGGGGAGCTGTTTTTT
-	TRBD2	TRBV20-1	TRBJ2-2	CSAKTFSGSSGELFF	TGCAGTGCCAAAACCTTTAGCGGGAGCTCCGGGGAGCTGTTTTTT
few	TRBD1	TRBV6-2/TRBV6-3	TRBJ2-1	CASSTRDRALYNEQFF	TGTGCCAGCAGTACTAGGGACAGGGCCCTCTACAATGAGCAGTTCTTC
-	-	TRBV5-1	TRBJ2-3	CASSSGVRTDTQYF	TGCGCCAGCAGCTCCGGGGTCCGCACAGATACGCAGTATTTT
-	TRBD1	TRBV12-3/TRBV12-4	TRBJ1-5	CASNRGNQPQHF	TGTGCCAGCAACAGGGGGAACCAGCCCCAGCATTTT
-	TRBD1	TRBV4-2	TRBJ2-3	CASSTGQEADTQYF	TGTGCCAGCAGCACCGGACAGGAGGCAGATACGCAGTATTTT
-	TRBD2	TRBV20-1	TRBJ2-3	CSARVLAGGLSDTQYF	TGCAGTGCTAGAGTTTTAGCGGGGGGGCTATCGGATACGCAGTATTTT
few	-	TRBV7-8	TRBJ1-1	CASSLTRRTEAFF	TGTGCCAGCAGCTTGACTCGAAGGACTGAAGCTTTCTTT
few	TRBD2	TRBV7-6	TRBJ2-1	CASSLYGLAVEQFF	TGTGCCAGCAGCTTATACGGACTAGCGGTTGAGCAGTTCTTC
few	TRBD2	TRBV5-1	TRBJ2-5	CATSGGKETQYF	TGCGCCACCTCCGGGGGGAAGGAGACCCAGTACTTC
-	-	TRBV12-3/TRBV12-4	TRBJ1-2	CASSLVIYGYTF	TGTGCCAGCAGTTTAGTCATTTATGGCTACACCTTC
-	-	TRBV5-1	TRBJ2-1	CASSFINEQFF	TGCGCCAGCAGCTTTATCAATGAGCAGTTCTTC
few	-	TRBV12-3/TRBV12-4	TRBJ1-1	CASSLGGAVNTEAFF	TGTGCCAGCAGTTTAGGGGGGGCCGTGAACACTGAAGCTTTCTTT
-	-	TRBV20-1	TRBJ2-3	CRIRALDTDTQYF	TGCCGGATAAGGGCCCTGGACACAGATACGCAGTATTTT
-	-	TRBV20-1	TRBJ2-7	CSARGPTGFYEQYF	TGCAGTGCTAGAGGGCCCACAGGGTTCTACGAGCAGTACTTC
-	-	TRBV20-1	TRBJ2-1	CSATFTGTGQFF	TGCAGTGCTACGTTTACAGGGACGGGTCAGTTCTTC
-	-	TRBV4-2	TRBJ1-1	CASSQQLGVGTEAFF	TGTGCCAGCAGCCAACAGCTGGGGGTGGGTACTGAAGCTTTCTTT
few	-	TRBV7-9	TRBJ2-1	CASSSTQTGSSYNEQFF	TGTGCCAGCAGCTCAACTCAAACAGGGAGCTCCTACAATGAGCAGTTCTTC
few	-	TRBV7-9	TRBJ2-1	CASSLVAAGSYNEQFF	TGTGCCAGCAGCTTAGTTGCCGCTGGTTCCTACAATGAGCAGTTCTTC
-	-	TRBV2	TRBJ2-2	CASVHRDGYTGELFF	TGTGCCAGCGTCCACCGGGACGGCTACACCGGGGAGCTGTTTTTT
-	-	TRBV7-2	TRBJ2-2	CASSLEAAANTGELFF	TGTGCCAGCAGCTTAGAAGCGGCCGCGAACACCGGGGAGCTGTTTTTT
many	-	TRBV3-1	TRBJ2-3	CASSHIRAGTDTQYF	TGTGCCAGCAGCCATATCAGGGCTGGCACAGATACGCAGTATTTT
few	-	TRBV10-3	TRBJ2-4	CAISRDLNIQYF	TGTGCCATCAGCAGGGACTTGAACATTCAGTACTTC
once	-	TRBV6-1	TRBJ2-7	CASIPRDGGYEQYF	TGTGCCAGCATACCCCGGGACGGAGGCTACGAGCAGTACTTC
-	-	TRBV2	TRBJ1-2	CASSGIFGGYTF	TGTGCCAGCAGTGGTATATTCGGGGGCTACACCTTC
-	-	TRBV18	TRBJ2-5	CASSPSRQETQYF	TGTGCCAGCTCACCGTCCAGGCAAGAGACCCAGTACTTC
few	TRBD1	TRBV19	TRBJ1-2	CASVKPGQGANGYTF	TGTGCCAGTGTTAAACCGGGACAGGGGGCAAATGGCTACACCTTC
few	-	TRBV18	TRBJ2-7	CASSPLEGSSSYEQYF	TGTGCCAGCTCACCATTAGAAGGGTCTTCTTCCTACGAGCAGTACTTC
-	TRBD1	TRBV5-6	TRBJ1-1	CASSLRQGFSTEAFF	TGTGCCAGCAGCTTAAGACAGGGATTTTCCACTGAAGCTTTCTTT
-	-	TRBV4-3	TRBJ2-2	CASSQGADANTGELFF	TGCGCCAGCAGCCAAGGGGCTGACGCGAACACCGGGGAGCTGTTTTTT
once	-	TRBV18	TRBJ2-7	CASSPREPLSYEQYF	TGTGCCAGCTCACCACGGGAACCGCTCTCCTACGAGCAGTACTTC
-	TRBD1	TRBV7-9	TRBJ2-1	CASSSQGDPSSYNEQFF	TGTGCCAGCAGTTCCCAGGGGGATCCAAGCTCCTACAATGAGCAGTTCTTC
few	-	TRBV7-9	TRBJ2-3	CASSSFKDTQYF	TGTGCCAGCAGCTCTTTTAAAGATACGCAGTATTTT
-	-	TRBV24-1	TRBJ1-1	CATSGGAAEEAFF	TGTGCCACCAGTGGGGGGGCAGCCGAAGAAGCTTTCTTT
few	-	TRBV7-9	TRBJ1-6	CASSFWGDNSPLHF	TGTGCCAGCAGCTTCTGGGGGGATAATTCACCCCTCCACTTT
few	TRBD1	TRBV7-2	TRBJ1-2	CASSFDRVGGGYTF	TGTGCCAGCAGCTTCGACAGGGTTGGCGGTGGCTACACCTTC
many	-	TRBV15	TRBJ2-1	CATSRDPPANNEQFF	TGTGCCACCAGCAGAGATCCCCCAGCGAACAATGAGCAGTTCTTC
-	TRBD1	TRBV6-5	TRBJ2-7	CASSLGTADTYEQYF	TGTGCCAGCAGTCTTGGGACAGCCGATACCTACGAGCAGTACTTC
few	-	TRBV7-9	TRBJ2-7	CASSLALGEREQYF	TGTGCCAGCAGCTTAGCGCTAGGGGAAAGAGAGCAGTACTTC
-	TRBD1	TRBV6-2/TRBV6-3	TRBJ2-7	CASSYGTGGYEQYF	TGTGCCAGCAGTTACGGGACAGGGGGCTACGAGCAGTACTTC
-	-	TRBV6-5	TRBJ1-5	CASTPIYGNSNQPQHF	TGTGCCAGCACCCCCATCTATGGGAATAGCAATCAGCCCCAGCATTTT
-	TRBD2	TRBV7-8	TRBJ2-1	CASSVGLLEQFF	TGTGCCAGCAGCGTGGGACTACTTGAGCAGTTCTTC
few	-	TRBV20-1	TRBJ1-5	CSANIVNQPQHF	TGCAGTGCTAATATCGTAAATCAGCCCCAGCATTTT
few	-	TRBV5-5	TRBJ1-1	CASSLYGTEAFF	TGTGCCAGCAGCTTATACGGGACTGAAGCTTTCTTT
-	TRBD1	TRBV24-1	TRBJ2-7	CATSEPGQGYPYEQYF	TGTGCCACCAGTGAGCCGGGACAGGGTTATCCCTACGAGCAGTACTTC
few	-	TRBV20-1	TRBJ2-5	CSARDFLGSQETQYF	TGCAGTGCTAGAGATTTTTTAGGCTCCCAAGAGACCCAGTACTTC
few	-	TRBV12-3/TRBV12-4	TRBJ2-1	CASSLGSLIAEQFF	TGTGCCAGCAGTTTAGGGAGTTTGATAGCGGAGCAGTTCTTC
few	TRBD2	TRBV7-2	TRBJ2-1	CASSPYLAGVLNF	TGTGCCAGCAGCCCCTACCTAGCGGGGGTTTTAAACTTC
-	TRBD1	TRBV5-1	TRBJ2-3	CASSPGQGITDTQYF	TGCGCCAGCAGCCCCGGACAGGGAATCACAGATACGCAGTATTTT
-	-	TRBV20-1	TRBJ1-2	CSARLRDPYGYTF	TGCAGTGCTAGACTCAGGGATCCCTATGGCTACACCTTC
-	TRBD1	TRBV29-1	TRBJ2-7	CSVKGQGAYEQYF	TGCAGCGTTAAGGGACAGGGGGCCTACGAGCAGTACTTC
-	-	TRBV6-2/TRBV6-3	TRBJ2-7	CASSRPGDNVYEQYF	TGTGCCAGCAGCCGCCCTGGGGACAATGTCTACGAGCAGTACTTC
-	-	TRBV5-1	TRBJ2-7	CASSLAKSYEQYF	TGCGCCAGCAGCTTGGCCAAATCCTACGAGCAGTACTTC
few	-	TRBV12-3/TRBV12-4	TRBJ1-2	CASSLMERSPYGYTF	TGTGCCAGCAGTTTGATGGAACGGAGCCCCTATGGCTACACCTTC
many	TRBD1	TRBV27	TRBJ1-5	CASSLVGAGGQPQHF	TGTGCCAGCAGTTTGGTTGGGGCAGGGGGGCAGCCCCAGCATTTT
few	TRBD1	TRBV7-9	TRBJ2-7	CASSSTGVNYEQYF	TGTGCCAGCAGCTCTACAGGGGTAAACTACGAGCAGTACTTC
-	TRBD1	TRBV12-3/TRBV12-4	TRBJ2-5	CASRQGTKETQYF	TGTGCCAGCAGACAGGGGACGAAAGAGACCCAGTACTTC